This TCR beta chain was sequenced for a study of T cells in Graves' hyperthyroidism and ophthalmopathy (dated by TCRdb to between 2018 and 2021). Looking at the study overall: Peripheral blood was collected at initial diagnosis, before any treatment. A discovery cohort of approximately 97 patients, roughly 45 with Graves' ophthalmopathy and roughly 59 with stable Graves' hyperthyroidism, was used to find distinguishing TCR V-J signatures. Prospective prediction of ophthalmopathy was tested in an independent validation cohort consisting of roughly 19 hyperthyroidism patients and around 16 patients who later progressed to ophthalmopathy. The 85 to 100 discovery patients were randomly split 7:3 into training and test sets. In more than 5 Graves' hyperthyroidism patients, the study also compared T-cell repertoires from thyroid tissue with T-cell repertoires from blood. Following sampling, methimazole starting at 30 mg daily was given to hyperthyroidism patients, and high-dose intravenous methylprednisolone was given to ophthalmopathy patients. The paper reports TCR Vbeta CDR3 sequencing of 135 peripheral blood samples: around 45 ophthalmopathy, about 75 hyperthyroidism and around 17 progressor patients. Study-wide findings and limitations: Ophthalmopathy was separated from stable hyperthyroidism by a 13 V-J signature model, with over 85% sensitivity and roughly 81% specificity obtained in cross-validation and 80%/75% obtained in testing. No statistical method was used to fix the sample size in advance, and group allocation was not hidden from the investigators. Most expanded thyroid clonotypes (frequency above 0.001) were also detected in blood, suggesting blood repertoires may reflect thyroid immune responses. In validation, the model predicted progression to ophthalmopathy a median of approximately 6.6 months before onset, with approximately 71% sensitivity and more than 72% specificity.

The germline V gene yields ENHRY for CDR1 and SYGVKD for CDR2. V and J lose 4 bases and 1 base, and a span of 10 bases separates them. From its cysteine to its phenylalanine, the CDR3 spans 14 amino acids. Only CDR3 DNA remains: 42 bases, in frame from the first base. Stable Graves' hyperthyroidism was defined as the absence of progression to ophthalmopathy over 18 months of follow-up. The hyperthyroidism patients were between 18 and 65 years old and newly diagnosed, with a disease duration of less than 2 months. Any patient with an uncontrolled infection, another autoimmune disease, pregnancy or lactation was excluded. Diagnoses were established on the basis of clinical symptoms, serum thyroxine and TRAb, thyroid ultrasound, and orbital computed tomography. PBMCs were isolated from around 10 ml of fresh peripheral blood by Ficoll-Paque density gradient centrifugation. Total RNA was extracted with Trizol reagent, and quality was checked on an Agilent 2100 Bioanalyzer.

The TCR beta CDR3 regions were amplified from the RNA transcripts. For the first round of RT-PCR on the TCR CDR3, the HTBI primer set was used together with the Qiagen OneStep RT-PCR kit. Libraries were constructed in a second round of multiplex PCR, after which size selection and purification were carried out. Libraries were sequenced paired-end with 100 bp reads on an Illumina HiSeq2000. Per the original workflow: SOAPnuke was used to process the raw data, removing reads that contained adapters or uncalled bases, had a mean Phred below 15, or lacked an exact match to the constant primer or identifier. High-quality paired reads were merged using COPE v1.2.5, and each unique nucleotide sequence was defined as a clonotype. MiTCR v1.1 was used to align the clonotypes against IMGT TRBV, TRBD and TRBJ reference segments. The analysis was restricted to V-J combinations with a frequency above 0.0001, which together covered roughly 99% of the repertoires. A TCS score was defined as the ratio of F50 (clonal expansion) to E x V (chaos), with BLOSUM62-based TCRdist applied between CDR3 peptides within each V-J. Welch's t-statistics and random forest reduced around 510 V-J features to fewer than 15, which were used in a naive Bayes classifier (R e1071). The public reads were reprocessed in TCRdb via fastp at Q25 and MiXCR, keeping in-frame beta chains. Entries are consolidated by CDR3 protein sequence, retaining the most common genes and DNA. The V and J calls come from TCRdb's annotation, not from the publication. The table for this sample lists some 180,000 distinct CDR3 sequences; about a sixth of them were counted only once. The top ten clonotypes cover roughly 29% of the sample.

In its sample, this clonotype was seen many times. This receptor's antigen is unknown. Qualities for individual bases were not recorded, and no much larger clone is one base off. The sequenced sample consisted of blood. The sequence links TRBV10-3 to TRBJ1-1, with no confident D gene call. The TCR sequence derives from a woman between 45 and 65 years old with Graves' hyperthyroidism. The DNA sequence is given as TGTGCCATCAGTGCCAACGGGAGGAACACTGAAGCTTTCTTT. Translated, it gives CAISANGRNTEAFF.